The T cell receptor beta chain under discussion was sequenced for a study of blood T cell repertoires in COVID-19. Assignment of participants to cohorts was predicated upon participant-reported clinical history. Cohort 3 donors counted as recovered after two negative PCRs, clearance, or resolved symptoms. Assay: immunoSEQ multiplex PCR; the TCRdb copy retains only in-frame clones and omits some. The repertoire holds approximately 300,000 clones, with 80% to 90% as singletons. The sample was PBMCs or T cells enriched from blood (not recorded which). This sequence was found in a woman under 30 who had recovered from COVID-19.

For the CDR3, the DNA is TGTGCCAGCAATTCGGACAGCACTCAACTTTCCTACAATGAGCAGTTCTTC. It encodes CASNSDSTQLSYNEQFF. The gene calls are TRBV28 and TRBJ2-1; TRBD1 is a possible D gene (6 bases). Trimming shortened V by 7 bases and J by 1 base, and 20 bases separated the two germline ends. CDR3 length: 17 residues. CDR1 and CDR2 (germline): MDHEN, SYDVKM.